The T cell receptor (beta chain) under discussion was sequenced for a study of OX40 agonist ivuxolimab in advanced cancers. Whole-study context: Those enrolled were less than 85% male, with a mean age of around 55 years and ages from roughly 23 to 80.

The data were produced by immunoSEQ multiplex PCR, yet TCRdb's version contains in-frame clones alone and is incomplete. This table holds about 110,000 clones, 91% found once. Enrollment shut out patients with autoimmune disease history or systemic immunosuppression. This clone has a single count. Its antigen is unidentified. The study, taken as a whole, reports: Expanded clones were, on average, more numerous in CD8+ T cells than in CD4+.

Germline CDR1 SGHVS, CDR2 FQNEAQ. Trimming removed 5 bases at V and 6 bases at J, with 19 bases between. The CDR3 extends over 15 amino acids. This TCR was sampled from an adult with an advanced solid tumor such as melanoma, head and neck, liver or kidney cancer. J is TRBJ1-2 and V is TRBV7-8; no clear D gene. Here the sequenced sample was CD4+ or CD8+ T cells sorted from blood, taken in a trial of the OX40 agonist ivuxolimab. CDR3 in amino acids: CASSPRSGHIDGYTF. CDR3 nucleotide sequence: TGTGCCAGCAGCCCGCGTTCCGGTCATATAGATGGCTACACCTTC.